This TCR beta chain was captured in a study of Graves' ophthalmopathy and Graves' hyperthyroidism. The germline V and J ends were trimmed by 7 bases and 1 base, with 13 bases remaining between them. Germline V gene data show CDR1 as SGHAT and CDR2 as FQNNGV. This CDR3 is 14 amino acids long. RNA served as the template for amplifying TCR beta CDR3 regions. A first-round RT-PCR used HTBI primers, followed by a second-round multiplex PCR. One entry per CDR3 protein, called by TCRdb with MiXCR from the multiplex PCR reads. The table lists around 1,200,000 distinct CDR3 sequences, about 36% of them singletons. This clonotype occurred many times.

Source material: peripheral blood or thyroid tissue (not recorded which). This TCR was recovered from an adult man with Graves' hyperthyroidism. The chain recombines TRBV11-2 with TRBJ1-1, with D uncertain. Here the CDR3 DNA reads TGTGCCAGCACATTCTCAAGGGCGAACACTGAAGCTTTCTTT. The encoded protein is CASTFSRANTEAFF.